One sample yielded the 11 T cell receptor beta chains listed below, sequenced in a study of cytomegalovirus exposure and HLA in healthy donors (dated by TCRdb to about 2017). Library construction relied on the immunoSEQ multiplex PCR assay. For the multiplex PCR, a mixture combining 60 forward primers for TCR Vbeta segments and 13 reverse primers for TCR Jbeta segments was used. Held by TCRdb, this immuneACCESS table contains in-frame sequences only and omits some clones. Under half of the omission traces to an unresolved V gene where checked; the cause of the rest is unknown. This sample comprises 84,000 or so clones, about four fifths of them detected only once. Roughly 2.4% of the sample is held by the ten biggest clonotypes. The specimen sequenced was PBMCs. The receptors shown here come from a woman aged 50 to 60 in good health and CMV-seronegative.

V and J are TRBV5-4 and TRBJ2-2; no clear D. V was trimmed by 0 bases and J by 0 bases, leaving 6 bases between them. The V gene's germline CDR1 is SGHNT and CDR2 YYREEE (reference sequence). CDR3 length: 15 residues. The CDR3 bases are TGTGCCAGCAGCTTGGGCAGTCCGAACACCGGGGAGCTGTTTTTT. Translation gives CASSLGSPNTGELFF. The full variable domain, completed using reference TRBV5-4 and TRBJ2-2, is ETGVTQSPTHLIKTRGQQVTLRCSSQSGHNTVSWYQQALGQGPQFIFQYYREEENGRGNFPPRFSGLQFPNYSSELNVNALELDDSALYLCASSLGSPNTGELFFGEGSRLTVL.

The CDR3 loop is CASSGEGGGTNEKLFF. The CDR3 DNA sequence: TGTGCCAGCAGCGGGGAAGGGGGGGGAACTAATGAAAAACTGTTTTTT. The V and J genes are TRBV9 and TRBJ1-4; a possible D gene is TRBD1 (6 bases). The V end was cut by 3 bases, the J end by 1 base, with 13 bases between. The CDR3 length is 16 residues. The germline gives CDR1 SGDLS, CDR2 YYNGEE.

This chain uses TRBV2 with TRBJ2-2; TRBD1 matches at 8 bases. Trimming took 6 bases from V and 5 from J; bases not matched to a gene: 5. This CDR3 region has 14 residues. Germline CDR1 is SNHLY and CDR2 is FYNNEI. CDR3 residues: CASSPDRDTGELFF. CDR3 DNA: TGTGCCAGCAGCCCGGACAGGGATACCGGGGAGCTGTTTTTT.

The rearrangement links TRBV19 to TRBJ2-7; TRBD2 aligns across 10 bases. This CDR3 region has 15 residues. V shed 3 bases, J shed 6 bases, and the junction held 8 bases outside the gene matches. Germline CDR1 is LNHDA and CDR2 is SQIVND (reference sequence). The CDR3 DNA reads TGTGCCAGTAGTATCATGGTAGCGGGAGGCGGCGAGCAGTACTTC. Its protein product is CASSIMVAGGGEQYF.

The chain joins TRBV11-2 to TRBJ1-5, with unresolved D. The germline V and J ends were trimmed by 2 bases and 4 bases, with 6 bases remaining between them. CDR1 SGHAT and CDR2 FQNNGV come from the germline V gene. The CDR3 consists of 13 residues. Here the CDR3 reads CASSLNQNQPQHF. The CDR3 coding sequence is TGTGCCAGCAGCTTAAATCAGAATCAGCCCCAGCATTTT.

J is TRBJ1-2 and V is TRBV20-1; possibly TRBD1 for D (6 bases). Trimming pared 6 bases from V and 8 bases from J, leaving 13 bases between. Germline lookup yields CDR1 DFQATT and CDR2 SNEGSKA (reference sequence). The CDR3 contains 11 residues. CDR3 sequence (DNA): TGCAGTGCCGCGTCAGGGGAGGGCTACACCTTC. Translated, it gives CSAASGEGYTF.

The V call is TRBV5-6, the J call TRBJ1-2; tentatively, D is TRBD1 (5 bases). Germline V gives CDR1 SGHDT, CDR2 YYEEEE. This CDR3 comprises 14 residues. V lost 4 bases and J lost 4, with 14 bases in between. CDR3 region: CASSPQGPPYGYTF. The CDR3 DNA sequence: TGTGCCAGCAGCCCCCAGGGCCCCCCCTATGGCTACACCTTC.

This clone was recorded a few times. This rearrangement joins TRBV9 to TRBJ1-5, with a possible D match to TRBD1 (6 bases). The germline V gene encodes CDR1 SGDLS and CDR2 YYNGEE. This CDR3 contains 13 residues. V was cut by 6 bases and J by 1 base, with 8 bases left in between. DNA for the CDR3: TGTGCCAGCACGGACAGAAGCAATCAGCCCCAGCATTTT. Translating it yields CASTDRSNQPQHF.

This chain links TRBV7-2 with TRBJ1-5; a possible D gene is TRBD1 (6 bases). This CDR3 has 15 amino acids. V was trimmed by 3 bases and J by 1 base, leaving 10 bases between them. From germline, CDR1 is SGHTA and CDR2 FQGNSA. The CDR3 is CASSLVGASNQPQHF. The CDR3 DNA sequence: TGTGCCAGCAGCTTGGTGGGGGCGAGCAATCAGCCCCAGCATTTT.

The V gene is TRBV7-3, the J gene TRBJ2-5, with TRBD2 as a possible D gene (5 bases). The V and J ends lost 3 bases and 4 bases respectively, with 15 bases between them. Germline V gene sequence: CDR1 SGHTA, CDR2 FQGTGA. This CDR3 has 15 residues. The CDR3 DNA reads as TGTGCCAGCAGCTTCGGGGAGAGAGGTGGAGAGACCCAGTACTTC. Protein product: CASSFGERGGETQYF.

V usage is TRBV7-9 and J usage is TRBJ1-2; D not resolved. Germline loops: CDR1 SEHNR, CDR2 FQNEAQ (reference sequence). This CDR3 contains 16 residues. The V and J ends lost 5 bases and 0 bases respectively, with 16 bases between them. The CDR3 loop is CASSRVGGITNYGYTF. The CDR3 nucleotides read TGTGCCAGCAGCCGCGTAGGCGGGATCACTAACTATGGCTACACCTTC.